The 27 T cell receptor beta chains below were found in one sample sequenced in a study of identifying expanded T cells in peripheral blood. Profiling relied on immunoSEQ multiplex PCR, and the TCRdb table lists in-frame clones only, not all of them. The sample holds around 85,000 clones, 85% to 90% seen once. The sequenced sample was blood. The receptors shown here come from a person aged 18 to 70 in good health.

The V call is TRBV4-1, the J call TRBJ1-1; maybe TRBD1 (5 bases). This CDR3 has 15 residues. Trimming took 3 bases from V and 1 from J, leaving 12 bases between them. Per the germline V gene, CDR1 is MGHRA and CDR2 is YSYEKL. The CDR3 spells CASSHRGEGNTEAFF. CDR3 DNA sequence: TGCGCCAGCAGCCATCGGGGGGAAGGGAACACTGAAGCTTTCTTT.

V is TRBV29-1 and J is TRBJ1-2; TRBD1 might be the D (6 bases). The V gene's germline CDR1 is SQVTM and CDR2 ANQGSEA. The CDR3 totals 12 residues. Trimming removed 4 bases at V and 3 bases at J, with 9 bases between. CDR3 bases: TGCAGCGTTGTTTACAGGGACTATGGCTACACCTTC. Translated: CSVVYRDYGYTF.

The chain recombines TRBV19 with TRBJ1-2; perhaps TRBD1 as D (5 bases). Looked up from germline, CDR1 is LNHDA and CDR2 is SQIVND (reference sequence). CDR3 length: 15 residues. The ends were cut back, 2 bases at V and 1 base at J, with 11 bases in the middle. The CDR3 reads CASSIWGTLNYGYTF. Written as DNA, the CDR3 is TGTGCCAGTAGTATATGGGGGACCCTTAACTATGGCTACACCTTC.

The chain links TRBV10-3 to TRBJ2-7, with D hard to call. Germline-derived CDR1 and CDR2 are ENHRY and SYGVKD. CDR3 length: 12 residues. Trimming removed 4 bases from V and 7 bases from J, with 11 bases in between. CDR3: CAISVLGLEQYF. The CDR3 DNA follows: TGTGCCATCAGTGTTCTGGGGTTAGAGCAGTACTTC.

The chain joins TRBV7-2 to TRBJ2-7; 9 bases agree with TRBD2. This CDR3 spans 18 amino acids. V lost 3 bases to trimming and J lost 2 bases; unmatched junction nucleotides: 14. The germline V gene has CDR1 SGHTA and CDR2 FQGNSA. CDR3 DNA: TGTGCCAGCAGCTTGTATTTGGGCGGGGGGGCTCTCCCCTACGAGCAGTACTTC. This sequence encodes CASSLYLGGGALPYEQYF. The variable domain in full, with the rest retrieved from reference TRBV7-2 and TRBJ2-7, is GAGVSQSPSNKVTEKGKDVELRCDPISGHTALYWYRQSLGQGLEFLIYFQGNSAPDKSGLPSDRFSAERTGGSVSTLTIQRTQQEDSAVYLCASSLYLGGGALPYEQYFGPGTRLTVT.

The V call is TRBV7-2, the J call TRBJ2-7; the match to TRBD2 covers 11 bases. Germline CDR1 and CDR2: SGHTA and FQGNSA. V was clipped by 6 bases and J by 6 bases; unmatched bases: 10. This CDR3 is 15 amino acids long. Here the CDR3 reads CASSYSAGLAAEQYF. The CDR3 region has the DNA TGTGCCAGCAGTTACAGCGCGGGACTAGCGGCCGAGCAGTACTTC.

This sequence joins TRBV11-2 and TRBJ1-6; a weak D match, TRBD1 (5 bases). CDR3 length equals 14 residues. Trimming pared 3 bases from V and 9 bases from J, leaving 12 bases between. Germline loops: CDR1 SGHAT, CDR2 FQNNGV. CDR3 amino acids: CASSFGTAGSPLHF. The CDR3, as DNA: TGTGCCAGCAGCTTCGGGACCGCCGGTTCACCCCTCCACTTT. The whole variable domain, filled in from reference TRBV11-2 and TRBJ1-6, reads EAGVAQSPRYKIIEKRQSVAFWCNPISGHATLYWYQQILGQGPKLLIQFQNNGVVDDSQLPKDRFSAERLKGVDSTLKIQPAKLEDSAVYLCASSFGTAGSPLHFGNGTRLTVT.

The chain joins TRBV5-1 to TRBJ2-5; D unclear. Germline CDR1 and CDR2: SGHRS and YFSETQ. Trimming removed 4 bases at V and 5 bases at J, with 9 bases between. This CDR3 contains 12 residues. The CDR3 DNA reads as TGCGCCAGCAGCCCCGATGGGGAGACCCAGTACTTC. Its protein product is CASSPDGETQYF.

This clone has more than one count but fewer than ten. The CDR3 is CASSPRTVNNEQFF. CDR3 in DNA: TGTGCCAGCTCCCCCCGAACAGTTAACAATGAGCAGTTCTTC. The V gene is TRBV18, the J gene TRBJ2-1; D not resolved. Trimming removed 6 bases from V and 5 bases from J, with 14 bases in between. The CDR3 sequence is 14 residues long. CDR1 is KGHSH, CDR2 LQKENI, per germline.

The chain joins TRBV28 to TRBJ2-2; tentative D call: TRBD1 (6 bases). The CDR3 sequence is 15 residues long. V was pared by 7 bases and J by 4 bases, with 16 bases between. CDR1 MDHEN and CDR2 SYDVKM come from the germline V gene. CDR3 loop: CASKFGGSGTGELFF. DNA for the CDR3: TGTGCCAGCAAGTTTGGGGGCTCGGGCACCGGGGAGCTGTTTTTT.

The rearrangement links TRBV6-1 to TRBJ1-1; 10 nucleotides line up with TRBD1. Per germline, CDR1 MNHNS and CDR2 SASEGT. Trimming removed 4 bases from V and 4 bases from J; junction bases left unmatched: 9. This CDR3 region has 16 residues. The CDR3 protein is CASSASPGTGVTEAFF. The CDR3 coding sequence is TGTGCCAGCAGTGCCTCACCCGGGACAGGGGTCACTGAAGCTTTCTTT.

This clone was picked up one time. CDR3 DNA sequence: TGCGCCAGCAGCCAAGATGGGACAGGGCGATATGGCTACACCTTC. The encoded protein is CASSQDGTGRYGYTF. This chain connects TRBV4-1 to TRBJ1-2, with 9 bases that match TRBD1. This CDR3 comprises 15 residues. CDR1 is MGHRA, CDR2 YSYEKL, per germline. V was clipped by 0 bases and J by 5 bases; unmatched bases: 4.

This clone has just one count. The genes are TRBV7-2 and TRBJ2-1, with 7 nucleotides matching TRBD1. The CDR3 has 16 amino acids. Germline CDR1 reads SGHTA; CDR2 reads FQGNSA. Unmatched junction bases numbered 5, after V lost 1 base and J lost 2 bases. The chain's CDR3 is CASSLDGTVAYNEQFF. Written as DNA, the CDR3 is TGTGCCAGCAGCTTAGATGGGACAGTCGCCTACAATGAGCAGTTCTTC.

The chain couples TRBV14 to TRBJ2-1; D is ambiguous. The germline gives CDR1 SGHDN, CDR2 FVKESK. V gave up 4 bases and J gave up 1 base, with 17 bases separating them. This CDR3 contains 17 residues. The CDR3 here is CASSPRPQSISYNEQFF. CDR3 sequence (DNA): TGTGCCAGCAGCCCGCGACCACAGTCAATTTCCTACAATGAGCAGTTCTTC.

For the CDR3, the DNA is TGTGCCAGCAGCTTGCTTAGCGGGGGGCGCACAGATACGCAGTATTTT. Its protein product is CASSLLSGGRTDTQYF. V is TRBV11-2 and J is TRBJ2-3; 10 nucleotides agree with TRBD2. After removal of 3 bases from V and 1 base from J, the junction contained 4 bases not matched to a gene. Germline V gene sequence: CDR1 SGHAT, CDR2 FQNNGV. The CDR3 has 16 amino acids.

V gene TRBV4-3 combines with J gene TRBJ2-1; the match to TRBD1 covers 11 bases. Trimming cost V 6 bases and J 8 bases; bases outside gene matches: 9. This CDR3 is built from 15 residues. CDR1 LGHNA and CDR2 YSLEER come from the germline V gene. CDR3 amino acids: CASRSGTGGPHEQFF. In DNA form, the CDR3 reads TGCGCCAGCAGAAGCGGGACAGGGGGTCCGCATGAGCAGTTCTTC.

The chain combines TRBV7-6 with TRBJ1-3; D perhaps matches TRBD1 (6 bases). Germline V lookup: CDR1 SGHVS, CDR2 FNYEAQ. The CDR3 sequence is 16 residues long. The V end was cut by 5 bases, the J end by 0 bases, with 14 bases between. This CDR3 is CASSPGGHLSGNTIYF. Written as DNA, the CDR3 is TGTGCCAGCAGCCCGGGGGGGCACCTCTCTGGAAACACCATATATTTT.

The chain employs TRBV11-3 and TRBJ2-3, with TRBD1 identical over 10 bases. V gave up 2 bases and J gave up 3 bases; unmatched junction bases: 2. The CDR3 runs 15 residues. Germline V CDR1 and CDR2: SGHNT, YENEEA. CDR3 protein: CASSLRTGGTDTQYF. The CDR3 region has the DNA TGTGCCAGCAGCTTACGGACAGGGGGTACAGATACGCAGTATTTT.

This chain connects TRBV16 to TRBJ1-5; D not certain. The CDR3 spans 13 residues. The V and J ends lost 4 bases and 0 bases respectively, with 4 bases between them. CDR1 and CDR2 from the germline V gene are KGHSY and FQNENV. CDR3 DNA: TGTGCCAGCAGCCTTTATAGCAATCAGCCCCAGCATTTT. Amino acids: CASSLYSNQPQHF.

CDR3: CASSAQGAHSQPQHF. DNA for the CDR3: TGTGCCAGCAGCGCTCAGGGGGCGCACAGTCAGCCCCAGCATTTT. The chain carries TRBV6-5 and TRBJ1-5, with 8 bases identical to TRBD1. The ends lost 6 bases at V and 6 bases at J; junction bases unmatched: 10. The CDR3 loop spans 15 amino acids. Per the germline V gene, CDR1 is MNHEY and CDR2 is SVGAGI.

This clone was seen just once. The rearrangement uses TRBV7-2 and TRBJ2-3; 10 bases are shared with TRBD2. The V gene's germline CDR1 is SGHTA and CDR2 FQGNSA. After removal of 5 bases from V and 8 bases from J, the junction contained 13 bases not matched to a gene. The CDR3 totals 16 residues. This chain's CDR3 is CASSPNRLAGRSTQYF. The CDR3 DNA is TGTGCCAGCAGCCCCAATAGACTAGCGGGCAGGAGTACGCAGTATTTT.

About this clone: A much larger clone sits a single nucleotide away, making a read error possible. This specimen includes other DNA sequences encoding the same CDR3. The V call is TRBV6-1, the J call TRBJ1-2; D remains ambiguous. The germline V gene encodes CDR1 MNHNS and CDR2 SASEGT. The CDR3 consists of 13 residues. V was clipped by 2 bases and J by 3 bases, with 7 bases between them. Here the CDR3 DNA reads TGTGCCAGCAGTGAACGGGCAGACTATGGCTACACCTTC. Its translation is CASSERADYGYTF.

This clone has only a few counts. The CDR3 sequence is CASSVAAGGYEQYF. The CDR3 DNA follows: TGTGCCAGCAGCGTAGCGGCAGGGGGGTACGAGCAGTACTTC. The chain links TRBV9 to TRBJ2-7; D might be TRBD1 (7 bases). Per germline, CDR1 SGDLS and CDR2 YYNGEE. This CDR3 is 14 amino acids long. With 0 bases removed from V and 4 bases from J, the gap between germline ends came to 11 bases. Full variable domain (rest looked up from reference TRBV9 and TRBJ2-7): DSGVTQTPKHLITATGQRVTLRCSPRSGDLSVYWYQQSLDQGLQFLIQYYNGEERAKGNILERFSAQQFPDLHSELNLSSLELGDSALYFCASSVAAGGYEQYFGPGTRLTVT.

A few counts support this clone. The chain is built from TRBV11-2 and TRBJ1-6; D unclear. Germline assignment: CDR1 SGHAT and CDR2 FQNNGV. V lost 7 bases and J lost 6, with 13 bases in between. The CDR3 spans 14 residues. The CDR3 protein is CASTIGISNSPLHF. The CDR3 coding sequence is TGTGCCAGCACTATAGGGATAAGTAATTCACCCCTCCACTTT.

CDR3 amino acids: CASSPPTSGGANEQFF. CDR3 in DNA: TGTGCCAGCTCACCACCTACTAGCGGGGGAGCCAATGAGCAGTTCTTC. The chain is built from TRBV18 and TRBJ2-1; 11 bases are a match to TRBD2. J gave up 6 bases and V 0 bases, and 4 bases lay outside the gene matches. The CDR3 length is 16 residues. CDR1 and CDR2 (germline): KGHSH, LQKENI. The full variable domain, with the rest looked up from reference TRBV18 and TRBJ2-1, is NAGVMQNPRHLVRRRGQEARLRCSPMKGHSHVYWYRQLPEEGLKFMVYLQKENIIDESGMPKERFSAEFPKEGPSILRIQQVVRGDSAAYFCASSPPTSGGANEQFFGPGTRLTVL.

The chain uses TRBV5-1 and TRBJ2-7; D may match TRBD1 or TRBD2 (8 bases each). Germline assignment: CDR1 SGHRS and CDR2 YFSETQ. V lost 5 bases, J lost 7 bases, and 19 bases lay in between. The length of the CDR3 is 14 residues. In nucleotides, the CDR3 is TGCGCCAGCAGACCAGGGGGCCCGGGAGGGGAGCAGTACTTC. Amino acids: CASRPGGPGGEQYF.

There are a few counts of this clone. The gene calls are TRBV4-1 and TRBJ1-2; 7 nucleotides match TRBD1. The V gene end was trimmed by 7 bases and the J gene end by 4 bases; junction bases not matched to a gene: 18. Germline V CDR1 and CDR2: MGHRA, YSYEKL. The CDR3 covers 17 residues. CDR3 bases: TGCGCCAGCACCCATACCTCGGGACAGCCACCTCCCTATGGCTACACCTTC. Protein product: CASTHTSGQPPPYGYTF.